This TCR beta chain was identified during a study of shared clonotypes between healthy human individuals. TCRdb keeps only in-frame clones here, not all; method: immunoSEQ multiplex PCR. Among around 2.5 million clones listed, roughly 93% were seen once. This CDR3 has 15 residues. Trimming at V came to 5 bases and at J to 5 bases, leaving 10 bases not matched to a gene. CDR1 and CDR2 from the germline V gene are KGHSH and LQKENI. The V and J genes are TRBV18 and TRBJ2-7; TRBD1 aligns across 9 bases. The TCR sequence derives from a man between 18 and 29 years old in good health. Some clones in this sample may be carry-over from other donors' samples. The sample was naive CD4+ T cells from PBMCs. Subset in this sample: CD45RA+ positively selected. CDR3 nucleotide sequence: TGTGCCAGCTCAAGGCAACAGGGGGCTACCGACGAGCAGTACTTC. Translation gives CASSRQQGATDEQYF.